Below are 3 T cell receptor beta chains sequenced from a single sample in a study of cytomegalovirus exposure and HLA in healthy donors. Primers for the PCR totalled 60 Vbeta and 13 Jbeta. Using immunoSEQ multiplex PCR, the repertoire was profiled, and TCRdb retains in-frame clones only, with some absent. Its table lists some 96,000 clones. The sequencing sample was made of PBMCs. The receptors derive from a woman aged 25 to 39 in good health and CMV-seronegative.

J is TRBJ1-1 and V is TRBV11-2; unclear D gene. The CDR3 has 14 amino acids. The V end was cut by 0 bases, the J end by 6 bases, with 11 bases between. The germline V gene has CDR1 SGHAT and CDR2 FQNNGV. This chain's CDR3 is CASSLDLTIPEAFF. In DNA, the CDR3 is TGTGCCAGCAGCTTAGATCTGACAATTCCTGAAGCTTTCTTT. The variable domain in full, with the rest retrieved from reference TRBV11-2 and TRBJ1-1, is EAGVAQSPRYKIIEKRQSVAFWCNPISGHATLYWYQQILGQGPKLLIQFQNNGVVDDSQLPKDRFSAERLKGVDSTLKIQPAKLEDSAVYLCASSLDLTIPEAFFGQGTRLTVV.

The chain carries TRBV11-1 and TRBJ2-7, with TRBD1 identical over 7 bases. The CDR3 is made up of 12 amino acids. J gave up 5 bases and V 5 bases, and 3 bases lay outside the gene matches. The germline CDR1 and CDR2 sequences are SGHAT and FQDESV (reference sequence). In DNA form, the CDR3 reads TGTGCCAGCAGCCCCGACAGGGACGAGCAGTACTTC. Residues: CASSPDRDEQYF.

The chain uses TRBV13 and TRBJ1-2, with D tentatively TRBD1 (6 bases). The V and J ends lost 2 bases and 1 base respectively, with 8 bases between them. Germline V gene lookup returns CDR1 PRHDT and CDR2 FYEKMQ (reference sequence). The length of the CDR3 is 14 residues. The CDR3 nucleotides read TGTGCCAGCAGCTTAAAGGGGGATAACTATGGCTACACCTTC. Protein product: CASSLKGDNYGYTF.